The 27 T cell receptor beta chains listed next were all sequenced from one sample in a study of T cells after yellow fever vaccination. A single record per CDR3 protein comes from TCRdb applying MiXCR to the 5' RACE reads. Counted here are about 630,000 distinct CDR3 sequences, more than 9% occurring once; the ten biggest clones make up about 15%. The source was PBMCs, collected on the day of the yellow fever booster vaccination. These receptors all come from a man aged 30-40 years who received the YFV17D yellow fever vaccine.

Comment on this clonotype: The germline gene is not matched at one end of the junction; a read error may be the cause. The chain joins TRBV7-7 to TRBJ2-1; TRBD2 matches at 9 bases. In germline, CDR1 is SSHAT, CDR2 FNYEAQ (reference sequence). This CDR3 region has 15 residues. The CDR3 nucleotides are TGTGCTAGCAGTCAACGTAGCGGGAGAGGGAGTGAGCAGTTCTTC. Amino acids: CASSQRSGRGSEQFF.

This clonotype was seen ten or more times. The V call is TRBV29-1, the J call TRBJ2-2; possible D gene TRBD2, 6 bases. V lost 4 bases and J 3 bases, leaving 18 bases between the germline ends. The CDR3 has 16 amino acids. Germline values: CDR1 SQVTM, CDR2 ANQGSEA. The CDR3 DNA is TGCAGCGTTGCCATTCTCGGGATAGCGGACACCGGGGAGCTGTTTTTT. Translated, it gives CSVAILGIADTGELFF.

This clonotype was observed a few times. At one boundary the junction diverges from the germline segment, which might be a read error. The J gene is TRBJ1-1, the V gene TRBV7-7; no firm D call. This CDR3 is built from 13 residues. Germline lookup yields CDR1 SSHAT and CDR2 FNYEAQ (reference sequence). This chain's CDR3 is CASSLAQHTEAFF. Written as DNA, the CDR3 is TGTGCTAGCAGCTTAGCACAGCACACTGAAGCTTTCTTT. Looking up the rest from reference TRBV7-7 and TRBJ1-1 gives the full variable domain: GAGVSQSPRYKVTKRGQDVTLRCDPISSHATLYWYQQALGQGPEFLTYFNYEAQPDKSGLPSDRFSAERPEGSISTLTIQRTEQRDSAMYRCASSLAQHTEAFFGQGTRLTVV.

This clonotype was picked up a small number of times. CDR3 amino acids: CSAGVASSLGYEQYF. CDR3 nucleotide sequence: TGCAGTGCTGGAGTCGCCAGTTCCCTGGGCTACGAGCAGTACTTC. The chain has TRBV20-1 and TRBJ2-7; D uncertain. Germline V gene sequence: CDR1 DFQATT, CDR2 SNEGSKA (reference sequence). V shed 5 bases and J shed 3 bases, with 20 bases lying between them. The CDR3 consists of 15 residues.

The rearrangement links TRBV12-3 or TRBV12-4 to TRBJ2-1, with TRBD2 identical over 9 bases. The junction had 6 bases not matched to a gene; V was cut back by 6 bases and J by 9 bases. CDR3 length: 13 residues. The CDR3 region has the DNA TGTGCCAGCAGCCCAGCACTAGCGGGTGAGCAGTTCTTC. Translating gives CASSPALAGEQFF.

This chain joins TRBV11-2 and TRBJ2-5, with 7 bases that match TRBD2. CDR1 is SGHAT and CDR2 is FQNNGV in the germline V gene. This CDR3 contains 17 residues. V was clipped by 4 bases and J by 2 bases; unmatched bases: 13. The CDR3 DNA reads as TGTGCCAGCAGCTCCTTCCGGGCTAGCGGCCTACAAGAGACCCAGTACTTC. It yields the protein CASSSFRASGLQETQYF.

This rearrangement joins TRBV15 to TRBJ2-1, with no clear D. The germline V gene has CDR1 LNHNV and CDR2 YYDKDF (reference sequence). The CDR3 has 13 residues. Trimming took off 0 bases at V and 6 bases at J, with 6 bases between the two ends. CDR3 in amino acids: CATSRDSGNEQFF. For the CDR3, the DNA is TGTGCCACCAGCAGAGATTCCGGCAATGAGCAGTTCTTC. Variable domain in full (rest from reference TRBV15 and TRBJ2-1): DAMVIQNPRYQVTQFGKPVTLSCSQTLNHNVMYWYQQKSSQAPKLLFHYYDKDFNNEADTPDNFQSRRPNTSFCFLDIRSPGLGDTAMYLCATSRDSGNEQFFGPGTRLTVL.

V usage is TRBV6-6 and J usage is TRBJ1-1; no clear D gene. In germline, CDR1 is MNHNY, CDR2 SVGAGI (reference sequence). V was cut by 2 bases and J by 8 bases, with 9 bases left in between. This CDR3 is 12 amino acids long. The chain's CDR3 is CASSYSWREAFF. The CDR3 bases are TGTGCCAGCAGTTACAGTTGGCGCGAAGCTTTCTTT.

This clonotype has just a few counts. This chain uses TRBV5-6 with TRBJ2-5, with D perhaps TRBD2 (6 bases). This CDR3 is 15 amino acids long. With 4 bases removed from V and 4 bases from J, the gap between germline ends came to 17 bases. Germline CDR1 and CDR2: SGHDT and YYEEEE. The DNA of the CDR3 is TGTGCCAGCAGCCCGCGGGAAGGGACTGGAGAGACCCAGTACTTC. Its protein product is CASSPREGTGETQYF.

V is TRBV20-1 and J is TRBJ2-1; the D gene is possibly TRBD2 (5 bases). V was shortened by 6 bases and J by 0 bases, with 12 bases between the two germline ends. The CDR3 covers 14 residues. Germline CDR1 reads DFQATT; CDR2 reads SNEGSKA (reference sequence). This CDR3 reads CSAQERDSYNEQFF. DNA of the CDR3: TGCAGTGCCCAGGAACGGGACTCCTACAATGAGCAGTTCTTC.

This rearrangement joins TRBV5-1 to TRBJ2-7; TRBD2 might be the D (6 bases). The CDR3 runs to 14 residues. The V end lost 2 bases, the J end lost 3 bases, and 12 bases lay between the germline ends. CDR1 is SGHRS and CDR2 is YFSETQ in the germline V gene. This CDR3 reads CASSFAGSGYEQYF. DNA for the CDR3: TGCGCCAGCAGCTTCGCCGGGAGTGGCTACGAGCAGTACTTC.

This clonotype was observed a few times. This sequence joins TRBV5-1 and TRBJ1-1, with D unclear. V was shortened by 2 bases and J by 5 bases, with 10 bases between the two germline ends. The CDR3 extends over 13 amino acids. Germline V gives CDR1 SGHRS, CDR2 YFSETQ. CDR3 loop: CASSFAWGTEAFF. The CDR3 bases are TGCGCCAGCAGCTTCGCCTGGGGAACTGAAGCTTTCTTT.

The CDR3 nucleotides read TGCGCCAGCAGCCAAGGACTCGTCCGCGAGCAGTACTTC. Its protein product is CASSQGLVREQYF. The chain is built from TRBV4-3 and TRBJ2-7; no reliable D call. Germline loops: CDR1 LGHNA, CDR2 YSLEER. The CDR3 has 13 residues. Trimming took off 1 base at V and 6 bases at J, with 10 bases between the two ends.

This clonotype occurred a few times. The J gene is TRBJ2-3, the V gene TRBV20-1, with D possibly matching TRBD2 (6 bases). Trimming took 3 bases from V and 3 from J, leaving 10 bases between them. The CDR3 covers 13 residues. CDR1 is DFQATT, CDR2 SNEGSKA, per germline (reference sequence). Here the CDR3 reads CSARGGRTDTQYF. CDR3 DNA sequence: TGCAGTGCTAGGGGAGGACGGACAGATACGCAGTATTTT.

This clonotype showed up just a few times. J is TRBJ1-5 and V is TRBV10-3, with 7 positions matching TRBD1. Germline lookup yields CDR1 ENHRY and CDR2 SYGVKD. CDR3 length: 13 residues. The V and J ends lost 9 bases and 3 bases, in that order; junction bases with no gene match: 5. CDR3 in DNA: TGTGCCATAAGGACAGGACACAATCAGCCCCAGCATTTT. Protein: CAIRTGHNQPQHF.

This clonotype occurred a few times. The J gene is TRBJ1-5, the V gene TRBV2, with 8 positions matching TRBD1. The germline V gene has CDR1 SNHLY and CDR2 FYNNEI. V lost 6 bases to trimming and J lost 3 bases; unmatched junction nucleotides: 10. The CDR3 extends over 16 amino acids. As DNA, the CDR3 is TGTGCCAGCAGGGAGCAGGGGGCGCTGGACAATCAGCCCCAGCATTTT. Protein: CASREQGALDNQPQHF.

This clonotype was counted ten times or more. The gene calls are TRBV12-3 or TRBV12-4 and TRBJ2-3, with 8 bases aligning to TRBD1. V dropped 5 bases and J dropped 0; count of bases not matched to a gene: 4. The CDR3 has 15 amino acids. The CDR3 is CASSTGQGSTDTQYF. DNA for the CDR3: TGTGCCAGCAGTACCGGACAGGGAAGCACAGATACGCAGTATTTT.

A few counts support this clonotype. V usage is TRBV29-1 and J usage is TRBJ1-1; D gene uncertain. Deletions cut 6 bases from V and 0 bases from J, with 14 bases between. Germline V gene lookup returns CDR1 SQVTM and CDR2 ANQGSEA. This CDR3 is built from 14 residues. CDR3 region: CSVHLGNMNTEAFF. The DNA for the CDR3 is TGCAGCGTACATCTGGGGAACATGAACACTGAAGCTTTCTTT.

This clonotype was counted ten times or more. The chain uses TRBV12-3 or TRBV12-4 and TRBJ2-7; perhaps D is TRBD1 or TRBD2 (6 bases each). The length of the CDR3 is 15 residues. V gave up 1 base and J gave up 6 bases, with 16 bases separating them. DNA of the CDR3: TGTGCCAGCAGTTTAGGGGGGGCTGGTAGCTCCGAGCAGTACTTC. It translates to CASSLGGAGSSEQYF.

This clonotype came up a few times. The rearrangement uses TRBV11-2 and TRBJ2-3, with 8 bases that match TRBD1. Germline CDR1 and CDR2: SGHAT and FQNNGV. J was trimmed by 6 bases and V by 7 bases; bases with no gene match: 9. CDR3 length: 14 residues. For the CDR3, the DNA is TGTGCCAGCATCCGGGACAGGTCTATGGATACGCAGTATTTT. Translating gives CASIRDRSMDTQYF.

The V call is TRBV7-2, the J call TRBJ2-1, with D possibly matching TRBD2 (7 bases). V lost 1 base and J 7 bases, leaving 14 bases between the germline ends. The CDR3 totals 15 residues. CDR1 SGHTA and CDR2 FQGNSA come from the germline V gene. In DNA form, the CDR3 reads TGTGCCAGCAGCTTAGTAGGGGGAGGGGAAAATGAGCAGTTCTTC. It codes for CASSLVGGGENEQFF.

V and J are TRBV21-1 and TRBJ2-3. TRBV21-1 is labeled a pseudogene. CDR3 length: 15 residues. The CDR3 nucleotides read TGTGCCAGCAGCAAAGAGCGGACTAGCACAGATACGCAGTATTTT. Translating it yields CASSKERTSTDTQYF.

The V gene is TRBV18, the J gene TRBJ2-1, with D possibly matching TRBD1 (6 bases). V was cut by 1 base and J by 13 bases, with 11 bases left in between. Per the germline V gene, CDR1 is KGHSH and CDR2 is LQKENI. This CDR3 has 12 amino acids. The CDR3 is CASSPQDSTQFF. CDR3 bases: TGTGCCAGCTCACCACAGGACAGCACACAGTTCTTC.

This clonotype was detected a few times. The V gene is TRBV5-1, the J gene TRBJ2-1; 10 bases are shared with TRBD1. The length of the CDR3 is 15 residues. The V gene end was trimmed by 3 bases and the J gene end by 8 bases; junction bases not matched to a gene: 8. Germline CDR1 and CDR2: SGHRS and YFSETQ. Written as DNA, the CDR3 is TGCGCCAGCAGCTCCCGGGACAGGGGTATCTATGAGCAGTTCTTC. Its protein product is CASSSRDRGIYEQFF.

CDR3: CSARVRTSGDYNEQFF. Here the CDR3 DNA reads TGCAGTGCTAGAGTCCGGACTAGCGGGGACTACAATGAGCAGTTCTTC. The chain is built from TRBV20-1 and TRBJ2-1, with TRBD2 matching 12 bases. The CDR3 totals 16 residues. J lost 3 bases, V lost 1 base, and 4 bases had no gene match. Germline CDR1 reads DFQATT; CDR2 reads SNEGSKA (reference sequence).

J is TRBJ2-3 and V is TRBV20-1; D unresolved. Germline values: CDR1 DFQATT, CDR2 SNEGSKA (reference sequence). V was clipped by 6 bases and J by 3 bases, with 10 bases between them. This CDR3 has 12 residues. CDR3 nucleotide sequence: TGCAGTGCCCCCGTAGATACAGATACGCAGTATTTT. Translated: CSAPVDTDTQYF.

CDR3 residues: CASSASAQGFSYEQYF. CDR3 nucleotide sequence: TGTGCCAGCAGCGCCTCTGCGCAGGGGTTCTCCTACGAGCAGTACTTC. The chain employs TRBV7-9 and TRBJ2-7; tentative D call: TRBD1 (6 bases). From germline, CDR1 is SEHNR and CDR2 FQNEAQ (reference sequence). V was shortened by 5 bases and J by 0 bases, with 17 bases between the two germline ends. This CDR3 has 16 amino acids.